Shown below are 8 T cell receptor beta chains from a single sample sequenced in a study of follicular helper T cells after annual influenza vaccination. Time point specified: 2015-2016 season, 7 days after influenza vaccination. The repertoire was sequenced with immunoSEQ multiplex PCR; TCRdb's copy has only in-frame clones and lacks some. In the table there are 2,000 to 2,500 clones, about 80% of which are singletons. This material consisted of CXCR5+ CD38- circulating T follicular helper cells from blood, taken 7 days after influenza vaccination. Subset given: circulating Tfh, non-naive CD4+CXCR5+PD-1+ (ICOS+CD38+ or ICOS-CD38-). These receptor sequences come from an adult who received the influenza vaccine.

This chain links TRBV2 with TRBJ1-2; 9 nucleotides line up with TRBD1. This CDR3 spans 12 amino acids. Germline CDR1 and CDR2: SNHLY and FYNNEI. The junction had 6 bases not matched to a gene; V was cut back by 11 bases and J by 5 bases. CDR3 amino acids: CAGQTGGYGYTF. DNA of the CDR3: TGTGCCGGCCAGACAGGGGGTTATGGCTACACCTTC.

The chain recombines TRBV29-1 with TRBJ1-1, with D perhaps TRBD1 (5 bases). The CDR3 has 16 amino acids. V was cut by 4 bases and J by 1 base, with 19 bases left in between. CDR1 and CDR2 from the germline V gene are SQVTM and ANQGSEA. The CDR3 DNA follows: TGCAGCGTTGGGGCGCTTTTCGGGACGGGGAACACTGAAGCTTTCTTT. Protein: CSVGALFGTGNTEAFF.

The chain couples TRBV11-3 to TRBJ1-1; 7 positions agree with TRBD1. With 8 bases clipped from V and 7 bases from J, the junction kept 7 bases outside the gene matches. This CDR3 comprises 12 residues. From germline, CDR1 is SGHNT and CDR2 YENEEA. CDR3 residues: CASRRGDSEAFF. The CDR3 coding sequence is TGTGCCAGCCGGCGGGGGGACAGTGAAGCTTTCTTT.

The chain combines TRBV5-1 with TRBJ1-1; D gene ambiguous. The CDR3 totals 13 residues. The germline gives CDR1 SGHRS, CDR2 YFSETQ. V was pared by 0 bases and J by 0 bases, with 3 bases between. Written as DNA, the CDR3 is TGCGCCAGCAGCTTGGAATTGAACACTGAAGCTTTCTTT. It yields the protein CASSLELNTEAFF.

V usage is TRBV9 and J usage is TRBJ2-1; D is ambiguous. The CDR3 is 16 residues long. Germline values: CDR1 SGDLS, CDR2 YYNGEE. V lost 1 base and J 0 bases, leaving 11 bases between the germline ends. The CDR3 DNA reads TGTGCCAGCAGCGTAATGGGTTCTAGCTCCTACAATGAGCAGTTCTTC. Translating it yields CASSVMGSSSYNEQFF.

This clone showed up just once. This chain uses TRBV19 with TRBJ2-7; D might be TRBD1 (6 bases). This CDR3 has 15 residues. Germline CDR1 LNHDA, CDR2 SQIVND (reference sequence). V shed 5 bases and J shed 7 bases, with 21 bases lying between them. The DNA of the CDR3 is TGTGCCAGTAGTCTCTACGGGTTGGGGGCAGGAGAGCAGTACTTC. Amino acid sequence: CASSLYGLGAGEQYF.

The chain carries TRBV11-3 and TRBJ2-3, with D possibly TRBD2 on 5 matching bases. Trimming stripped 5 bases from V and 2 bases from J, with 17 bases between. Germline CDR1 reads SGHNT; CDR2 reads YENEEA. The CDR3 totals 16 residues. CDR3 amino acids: CASSPLGLVTTDTQYF. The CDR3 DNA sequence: TGTGCCAGCAGCCCTCTCGGACTGGTAACCACAGATACGCAGTATTTT.

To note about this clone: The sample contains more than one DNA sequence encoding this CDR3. CDR3 protein: CASSLGREGEKLFF. The CDR3 coding sequence is TGCGCCAGCAGCTTGGGCAGGGAAGGTGAAAAACTGTTTTTT. The chain joins TRBV5-1 to TRBJ1-4; tentative D call: TRBD1 (5 bases). Looked up from germline, CDR1 is SGHRS and CDR2 is YFSETQ. The CDR3 contains 14 residues. V lost 0 bases and J 7 bases, leaving 10 bases between the germline ends.